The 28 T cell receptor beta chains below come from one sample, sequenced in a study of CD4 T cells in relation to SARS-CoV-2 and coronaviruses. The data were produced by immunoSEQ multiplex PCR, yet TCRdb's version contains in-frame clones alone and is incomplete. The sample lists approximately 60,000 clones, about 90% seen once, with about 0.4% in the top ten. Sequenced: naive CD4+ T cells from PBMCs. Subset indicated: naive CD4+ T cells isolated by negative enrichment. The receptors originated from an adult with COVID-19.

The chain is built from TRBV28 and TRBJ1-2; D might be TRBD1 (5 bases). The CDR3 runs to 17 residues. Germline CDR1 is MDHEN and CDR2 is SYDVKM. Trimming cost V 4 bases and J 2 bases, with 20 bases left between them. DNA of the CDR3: TGTGCCAGCAGTTCGATCCGGGGCAGCAGAACCAACTATGGCTACACCTTC. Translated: CASSSIRGSRTNYGYTF.

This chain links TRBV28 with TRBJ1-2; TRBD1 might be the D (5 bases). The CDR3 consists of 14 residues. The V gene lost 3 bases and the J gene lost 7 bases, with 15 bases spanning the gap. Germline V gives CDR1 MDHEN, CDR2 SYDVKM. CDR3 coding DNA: TGTGCCAGCAGTTTTGACGGGGGGTCGGGTGGCTACACCTTC. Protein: CASSFDGGSGGYTF.

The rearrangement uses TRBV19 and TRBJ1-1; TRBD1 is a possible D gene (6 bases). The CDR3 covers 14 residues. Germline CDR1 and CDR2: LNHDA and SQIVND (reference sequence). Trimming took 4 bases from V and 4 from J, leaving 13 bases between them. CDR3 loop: CASSTPQGRTEAFF. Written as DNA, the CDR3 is TGTGCCAGTAGTACCCCACAGGGTCGCACTGAAGCTTTCTTT.

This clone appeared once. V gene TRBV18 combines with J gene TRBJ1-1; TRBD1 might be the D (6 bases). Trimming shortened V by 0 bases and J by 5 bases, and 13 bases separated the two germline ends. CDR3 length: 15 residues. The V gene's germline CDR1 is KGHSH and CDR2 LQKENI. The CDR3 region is CASSPPARGGTEAFF. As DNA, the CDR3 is TGTGCCAGCTCACCACCGGCCAGGGGAGGTACTGAAGCTTTCTTT. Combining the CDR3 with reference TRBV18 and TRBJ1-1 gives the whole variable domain NAGVMQNPRHLVRRRGQEARLRCSPMKGHSHVYWYRQLPEEGLKFMVYLQKENIIDESGMPKERFSAEFPKEGPSILRIQQVVRGDSAAYFCASSPPARGGTEAFFGQGTRLTVV.

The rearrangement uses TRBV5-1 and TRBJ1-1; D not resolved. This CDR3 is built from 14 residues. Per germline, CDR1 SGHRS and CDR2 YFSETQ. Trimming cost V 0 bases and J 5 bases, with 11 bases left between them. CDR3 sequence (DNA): TGCGCCAGCAGCTTGGTGGTTGATGGGACTGAAGCTTTCTTT. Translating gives CASSLVVDGTEAFF. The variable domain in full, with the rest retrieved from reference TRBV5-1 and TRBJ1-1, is KAGVTQTPRYLIKTRGQQVTLSCSPISGHRSVSWYQQTPGQGLQFLFEYFSETQRNKGNFPGRFSGRQFSNSRSEMNVSTLELGDSALYLCASSLVVDGTEAFFGQGTRLTVV.

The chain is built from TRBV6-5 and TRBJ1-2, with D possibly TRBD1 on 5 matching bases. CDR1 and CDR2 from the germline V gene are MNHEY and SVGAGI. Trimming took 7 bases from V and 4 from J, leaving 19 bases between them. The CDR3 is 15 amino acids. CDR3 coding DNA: TGTGCCAGCATGGCAGGTGGGGCTACATCCTATGGCTACACCTTC. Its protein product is CASMAGGATSYGYTF.

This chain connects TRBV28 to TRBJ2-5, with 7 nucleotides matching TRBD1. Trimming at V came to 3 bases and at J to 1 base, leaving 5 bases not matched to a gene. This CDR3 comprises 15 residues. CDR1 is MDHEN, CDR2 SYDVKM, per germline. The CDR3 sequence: CASSLTGYGQETQYF. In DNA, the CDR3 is TGTGCCAGCAGTTTGACAGGGTATGGCCAAGAGACCCAGTACTTC.

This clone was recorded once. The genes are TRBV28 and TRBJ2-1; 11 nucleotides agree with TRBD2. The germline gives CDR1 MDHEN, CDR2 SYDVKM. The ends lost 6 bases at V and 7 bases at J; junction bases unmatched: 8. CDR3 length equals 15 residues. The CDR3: CASRETSGVGNEQFF. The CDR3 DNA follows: TGTGCCAGCAGGGAGACTAGCGGGGTGGGGAATGAGCAGTTCTTC. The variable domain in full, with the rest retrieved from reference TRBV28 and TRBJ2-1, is DVKVTQSSRYLVKRTGEKVFLECVQDMDHENMFWYRQDPGLGLRLIYFSYDVKMKEKGDIPEGYSVSREKKERFSLILESASTNQTSMYLCASRETSGVGNEQFFGPGTRLTVL.

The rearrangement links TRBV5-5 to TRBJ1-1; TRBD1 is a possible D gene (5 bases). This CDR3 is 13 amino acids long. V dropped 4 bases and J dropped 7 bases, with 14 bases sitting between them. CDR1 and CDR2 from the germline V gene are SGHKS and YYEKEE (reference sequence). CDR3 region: CASSPVGGSEAFF. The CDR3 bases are TGTGCCAGCAGCCCTGTCGGGGGAAGTGAAGCTTTCTTT.

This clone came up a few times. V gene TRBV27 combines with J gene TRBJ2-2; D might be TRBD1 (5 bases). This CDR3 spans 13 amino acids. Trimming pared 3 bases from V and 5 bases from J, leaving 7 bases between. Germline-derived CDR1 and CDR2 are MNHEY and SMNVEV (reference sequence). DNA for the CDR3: TGTGCCAGCAGTTTCAGGGTTACCGGGGAGCTGTTTTTT. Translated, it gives CASSFRVTGELFF.

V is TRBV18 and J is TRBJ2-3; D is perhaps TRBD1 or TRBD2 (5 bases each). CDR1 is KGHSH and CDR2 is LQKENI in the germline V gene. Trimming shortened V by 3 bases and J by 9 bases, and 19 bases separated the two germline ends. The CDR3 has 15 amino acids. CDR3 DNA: TGTGCCAGCTCACCTGGATCCCCCGGGGCAGGAACGCAGTATTTT. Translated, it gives CASSPGSPGAGTQYF.

The CDR3 DNA reads as TGCGCCAGCAGCGGGGGCCAGGGCTACCAAGAGACCCAGTACTTC. This encodes CASSGGQGYQETQYF. The chain carries TRBV5-1 and TRBJ2-5; D is possibly TRBD1 (6 bases). The germline V gene has CDR1 SGHRS and CDR2 YFSETQ. Trimming stripped 4 bases from V and 0 bases from J, with 13 bases between. The CDR3 is made up of 15 amino acids.

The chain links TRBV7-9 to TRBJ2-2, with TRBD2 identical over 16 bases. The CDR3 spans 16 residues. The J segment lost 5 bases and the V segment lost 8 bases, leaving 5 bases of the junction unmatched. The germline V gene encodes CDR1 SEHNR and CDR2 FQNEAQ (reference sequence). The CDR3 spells CASRGLAGGVTGELFF. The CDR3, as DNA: TGTGCCAGCCGGGGACTAGCGGGAGGGGTGACCGGGGAGCTGTTTTTT. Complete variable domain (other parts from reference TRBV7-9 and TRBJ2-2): DTGVSQNPRHKITKRGQNVTFRCDPISEHNRLYWYRQTLGQGPEFLTYFQNEAQLEKSRLLSDRFSAERPKGSFSTLEIQRTEQGDSAMYLCASRGLAGGVTGELFFGEGSRLTVL.

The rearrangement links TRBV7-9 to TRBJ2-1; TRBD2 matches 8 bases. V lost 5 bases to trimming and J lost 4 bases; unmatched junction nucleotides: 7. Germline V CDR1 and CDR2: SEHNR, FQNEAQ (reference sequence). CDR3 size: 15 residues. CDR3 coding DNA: TGTGCCAGCAGCCGCATGGGCGGGAGGTACAATGAGCAGTTCTTC. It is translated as CASSRMGGRYNEQFF.

The CDR3 here is CASSKRRPTRPYEQYF. The CDR3 region has the DNA TGTGCCAGCAGCAAACGGCGGCCCACGCGGCCCTACGAGCAGTACTTC. The V call is TRBV21-1, the J call TRBJ2-7; TRBD2 is taken as the D call from the table, unchecked against the DNA. TRBV21-1 is marked as a pseudogene. This CDR3 is 16 amino acids long.

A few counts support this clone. The CDR3: CAISGTGGTYEQYF. The CDR3 bases are TGTGCCATCTCCGGGACAGGTGGGACCTACGAGCAGTACTTC. V usage is TRBV28 and J usage is TRBJ2-7; 8 nucleotides agree with TRBD1. The CDR3 is made up of 14 amino acids. In germline, CDR1 is MDHEN, CDR2 SYDVKM. V lost 10 bases, J lost 2 bases, and 10 bases stayed unmatched.

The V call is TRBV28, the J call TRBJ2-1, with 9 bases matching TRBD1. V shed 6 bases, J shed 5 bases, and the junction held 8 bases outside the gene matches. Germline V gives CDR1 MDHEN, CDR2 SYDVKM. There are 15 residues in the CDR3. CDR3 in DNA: TGTGCCAGCAGCGGGGACAGGGCCTCTAACAATGAGCAGTTCTTC. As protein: CASSGDRASNNEQFF.

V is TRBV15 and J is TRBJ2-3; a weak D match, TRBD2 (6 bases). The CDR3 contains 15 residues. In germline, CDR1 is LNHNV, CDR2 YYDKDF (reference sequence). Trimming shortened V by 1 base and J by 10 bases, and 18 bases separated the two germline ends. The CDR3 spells CATSRGGGARSAQYF. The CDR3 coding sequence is TGTGCCACCAGCAGAGGTGGAGGGGCACGTTCGGCGCAGTATTTT.

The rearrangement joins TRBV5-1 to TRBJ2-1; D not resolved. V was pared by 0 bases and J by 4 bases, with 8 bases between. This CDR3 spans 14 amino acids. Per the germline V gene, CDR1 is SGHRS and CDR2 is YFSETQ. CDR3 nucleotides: TGCGCCAGCAGCTTGGAGGGCAGTTACAATGAGCAGTTCTTC. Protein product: CASSLEGSYNEQFF.

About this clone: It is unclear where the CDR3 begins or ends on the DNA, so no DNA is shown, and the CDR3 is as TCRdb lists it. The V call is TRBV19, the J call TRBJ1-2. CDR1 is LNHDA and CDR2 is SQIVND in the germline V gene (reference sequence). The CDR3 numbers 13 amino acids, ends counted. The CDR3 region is CASTSAAGHGYTF.

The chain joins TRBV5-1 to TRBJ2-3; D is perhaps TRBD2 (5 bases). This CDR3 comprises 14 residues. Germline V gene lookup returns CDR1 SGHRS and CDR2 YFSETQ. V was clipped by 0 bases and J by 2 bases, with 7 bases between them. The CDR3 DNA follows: TGCGCCAGCAGCTTGGCTGGACTCACAGATACGCAGTATTTT. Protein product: CASSLAGLTDTQYF.

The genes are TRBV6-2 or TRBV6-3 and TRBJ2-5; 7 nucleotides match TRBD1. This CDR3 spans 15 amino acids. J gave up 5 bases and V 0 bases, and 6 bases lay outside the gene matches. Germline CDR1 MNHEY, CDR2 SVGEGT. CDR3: CASSYSRGGAETQYF. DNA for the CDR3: TGTGCCAGCAGTTACTCCAGAGGGGGCGCCGAGACCCAGTACTTC.

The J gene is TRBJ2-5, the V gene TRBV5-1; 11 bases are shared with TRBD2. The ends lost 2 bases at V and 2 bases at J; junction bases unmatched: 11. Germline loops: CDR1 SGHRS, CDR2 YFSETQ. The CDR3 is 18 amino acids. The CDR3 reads CASSFILAGGLGQETQYF. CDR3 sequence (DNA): TGCGCCAGCAGCTTTATCCTAGCGGGAGGTCTGGGTCAAGAGACCCAGTACTTC.

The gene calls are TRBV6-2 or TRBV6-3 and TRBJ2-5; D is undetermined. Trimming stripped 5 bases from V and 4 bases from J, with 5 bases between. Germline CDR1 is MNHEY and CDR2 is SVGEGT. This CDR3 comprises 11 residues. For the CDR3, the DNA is TGTGCCAGCAGTCGACTAGAGACCCAGTACTTC. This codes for CASSRLETQYF.

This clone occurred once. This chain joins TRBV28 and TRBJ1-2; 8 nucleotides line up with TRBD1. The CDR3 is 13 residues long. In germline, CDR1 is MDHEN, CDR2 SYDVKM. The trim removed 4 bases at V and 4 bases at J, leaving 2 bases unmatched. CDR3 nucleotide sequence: TGTGCCAGCAGTTGGACAGGGATCTATGGCTACACCTTC. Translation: CASSWTGIYGYTF.

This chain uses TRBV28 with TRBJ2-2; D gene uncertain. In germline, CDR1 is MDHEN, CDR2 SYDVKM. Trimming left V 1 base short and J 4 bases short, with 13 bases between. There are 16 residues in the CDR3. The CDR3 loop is CASSLSFRGPTGELFF. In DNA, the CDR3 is TGTGCCAGCAGTTTATCATTTCGCGGTCCCACCGGGGAGCTGTTTTTT.

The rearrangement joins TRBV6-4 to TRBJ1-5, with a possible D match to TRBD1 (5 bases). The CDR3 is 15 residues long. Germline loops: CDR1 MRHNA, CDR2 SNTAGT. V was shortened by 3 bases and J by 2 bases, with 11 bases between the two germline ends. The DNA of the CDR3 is TGTGCCAGCAGTGAGGCCCCGGGGGGCAATCAGCCCCAGCATTTT. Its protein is CASSEAPGGNQPQHF.

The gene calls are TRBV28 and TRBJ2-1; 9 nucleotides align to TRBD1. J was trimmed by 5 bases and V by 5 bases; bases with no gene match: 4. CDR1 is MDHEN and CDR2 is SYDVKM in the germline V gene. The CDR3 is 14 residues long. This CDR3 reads CASSTGGVNNEQFF. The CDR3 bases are TGTGCCAGCAGTACAGGGGGCGTCAACAATGAGCAGTTCTTC.